The 11 T cell receptor beta chains below come from one sample, sequenced in a study of blood T cell repertoires in COVID-19. Measured with immunoSEQ multiplex PCR; TCRdb has only the in-frame clones, and not every one. The sample has about 180,000 clones, 80% to 90% seen once; the top ten hold around 11%. Sample: peripheral blood. All receptors derive from an elderly woman with COVID-19, enrolled during active disease.

V is TRBV5-1 and J is TRBJ2-7, with 10 bases lining up with TRBD1. The CDR3 spans 14 residues. Germline CDR1 and CDR2: SGHRS and YFSETQ. Trimming at V came to 4 bases and at J to 3 bases, leaving 4 bases not matched to a gene. DNA for the CDR3: TGCGCCAGCAGCAAGGACAGGGGGGTCTACGAGCAGTACTTC. Its protein product is CASSKDRGVYEQYF.

V is TRBV5-4 and J is TRBJ2-3; 9 bases agree with TRBD1. CDR1 and CDR2 from the germline V gene are SGHNT and YYREEE (reference sequence). The trim removed 4 bases at V and 4 bases at J, leaving 4 bases unmatched. The CDR3 totals 14 residues. CDR3 sequence: CASSRDRVSDTQYF. CDR3 sequence (DNA): TGTGCCAGCAGCCGGGACAGGGTTTCAGATACGCAGTATTTT. The whole variable domain, remainder taken from reference TRBV5-4 and TRBJ2-3, is ETGVTQSPTHLIKTRGQQVTLRCSSQSGHNTVSWYQQALGQGPQFIFQYYREEENGRGNFPPRFSGLQFPNYSSELNVNALELDDSALYLCASSRDRVSDTQYFGPGTRLTVL.

The V and J genes are TRBV5-1 and TRBJ2-3; no reliable D call. The germline V gene has CDR1 SGHRS and CDR2 YFSETQ. The CDR3 is 12 amino acids. Trimming took 2 bases from V and 6 from J, leaving 7 bases between them. The CDR3 loop is CASSFSGDTQYF. The CDR3 nucleotides read TGCGCCAGCAGCTTTTCAGGTGATACGCAGTATTTT.

V and J are TRBV6-5 and TRBJ2-7; 8 bases are shared with TRBD1. V dropped 4 bases and J dropped 2; count of bases not matched to a gene: 1. Germline CDR1 reads MNHEY; CDR2 reads SVGAGI. This CDR3 has 13 residues. CDR3 DNA: TGTGCCAGCAGTTGGACAGGGACCTACGAGCAGTACTTC. It encodes CASSWTGTYEQYF.

This clone was counted once. The chain employs TRBV5-5 and TRBJ2-1; 10 bases agree with TRBD2. This CDR3 contains 16 residues. Germline CDR1 SGHKS, CDR2 YYEKEE (reference sequence). Trimming cost V 1 base and J 2 bases; bases outside gene matches: 3. CDR3 loop: CASSLLAGVTYNEQFF. For the CDR3, the DNA is TGTGCCAGCAGCTTGCTAGCGGGAGTAACCTACAATGAGCAGTTCTTC.

The chain carries TRBV29-1 and TRBJ2-5; 7 bases are a match to TRBD1. Germline V gene lookup returns CDR1 SQVTM and CDR2 ANQGSEA. The CDR3 contains 13 residues. J was trimmed by 3 bases and V by 2 bases; bases with no gene match: 3. Written as DNA, the CDR3 is TGCAGCGTTGAACCGGGACAGAAAGAGACCCAGTACTTC. Translated, it gives CSVEPGQKETQYF.

The rearrangement uses TRBV7-6 and TRBJ1-4; no definite D call. The CDR3 totals 16 residues. Trimming pared 0 bases from V and 2 bases from J, leaving 10 bases between. Germline loops: CDR1 SGHVS, CDR2 FNYEAQ. The CDR3: CASSLAPGRTNEKLFF. CDR3 DNA sequence: TGTGCCAGCAGCTTAGCGCCGGGGAGGACTAATGAAAAACTGTTTTTT.

The chain recombines TRBV11-3 with TRBJ1-2, with 7 bases aligning to TRBD1. This CDR3 contains 15 residues. In germline, CDR1 is SGHNT, CDR2 YENEEA. With 0 bases clipped from V and 4 bases from J, the junction kept 5 bases outside the gene matches. Here the CDR3 DNA reads TGTGCCAGCAGCTTAGATGGGGGACAGAGCTATGGCTACACCTTC. Translation gives CASSLDGGQSYGYTF.

The J gene is TRBJ2-7, the V gene TRBV27, with a possible D match to TRBD2 (6 bases). Germline V gene data show CDR1 as MNHEY and CDR2 as SMNVEV (reference sequence). V was clipped by 5 bases and J by 4 bases, with 15 bases between them. The CDR3 is 14 amino acids. The CDR3 protein is CASSPRYREYEQYF. The CDR3 nucleotides read TGTGCCAGCAGTCCTCGCTATCGGGAGTACGAGCAGTACTTC.

The chain carries TRBV3-1 (or the pseudogene TRBV3-2) and TRBJ2-7, with 15 bases that match TRBD2. The germline CDR1 and CDR2 sequences are LGHDT and YNNKEL (reference sequence). The CDR3 sequence is 16 residues long. V was clipped by 5 bases and J by 4 bases; unmatched bases: 6. This CDR3 reads CASSSRTSGRAYEQYF. The CDR3 nucleotides read TGTGCCAGCAGCTCTCGGACTAGCGGGAGGGCTTACGAGCAGTACTTC.

J is TRBJ2-2 and V is TRBV11-2; TRBD1 might be the D (6 bases). Germline V CDR1 and CDR2: SGHAT, FQNNGV. The CDR3 has 16 amino acids. The V end was cut by 0 bases, the J end by 5 bases, with 13 bases between. CDR3 sequence reads: CASSLEVGALTGELFF. The CDR3 nucleotides read TGTGCCAGCAGCTTAGAGGTGGGGGCGCTTACCGGGGAGCTGTTTTTT.